These 2 T cell receptor beta chains were sequenced from one sample in a study of neurological immune-mediated disorders. TCRdb called the 5' RACE reads again in MiXCR, with one record for every CDR3 protein. Of about 30,000 distinct CDR3 sequences in the sample, 15% were seen once. Specimen: PBMCs. These receptors originate from a man between 65 and 85 years old in good health.

Ten or more counts support this clonotype. This chain's CDR3 is CASRVFSGILNTEAFF. The CDR3 coding sequence is TGTGCCAGCAGAGTTTTTTCGGGGATATTGAACACTGAAGCTTTCTTT. This chain uses TRBV7-2 with TRBJ1-1; D uncertain. V was pared by 6 bases and J by 0 bases, with 17 bases between. Germline CDR1 is SGHTA and CDR2 is FQGNSA. CDR3 length: 16 amino acids. Full variable domain (remainder filled in from reference TRBV7-2 and TRBJ1-1): GAGVSQSPSNKVTEKGKDVELRCDPISGHTALYWYRQSLGQGLEFLIYFQGNSAPDKSGLPSDRFSAERTGGSVSTLTIQRTQQEDSAVYLCASRVFSGILNTEAFFGQGTRLTVV.

A note on this clonotype: With a much larger clone just one base away, this may be a read error. The missing conserved phenylalanine or tryptophan at the end of this CDR3 makes a read error likely. The chain employs TRBV28 and TRBJ2-4; D might be TRBD1 (8 bases). The CDR3 sequence is 14 residues long. Trimming removed 3 bases at V and 8 bases at J, with 14 bases between. Germline values: CDR1 MDHEN, CDR2 SYDVKM. CDR3 coding DNA: TGTGCCAGCAGTTTCCGGACAGGGAGGGACATTCAGTACCTC. Translated, it gives CASSFRTGRDIQYL.